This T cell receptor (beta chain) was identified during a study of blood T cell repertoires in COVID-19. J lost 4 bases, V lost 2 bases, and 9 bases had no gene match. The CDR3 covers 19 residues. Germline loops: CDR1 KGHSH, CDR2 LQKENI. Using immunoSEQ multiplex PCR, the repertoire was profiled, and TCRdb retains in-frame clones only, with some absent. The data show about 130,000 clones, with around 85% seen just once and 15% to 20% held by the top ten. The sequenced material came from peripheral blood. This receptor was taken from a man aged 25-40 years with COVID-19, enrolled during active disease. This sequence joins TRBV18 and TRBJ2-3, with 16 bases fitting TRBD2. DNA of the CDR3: TGTGCCAGCTCACCAACGGGACTAGCGGGGGGGGGATGGGCAGATACGCAGTATTTT. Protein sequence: CASSPTGLAGGGWADTQYF.